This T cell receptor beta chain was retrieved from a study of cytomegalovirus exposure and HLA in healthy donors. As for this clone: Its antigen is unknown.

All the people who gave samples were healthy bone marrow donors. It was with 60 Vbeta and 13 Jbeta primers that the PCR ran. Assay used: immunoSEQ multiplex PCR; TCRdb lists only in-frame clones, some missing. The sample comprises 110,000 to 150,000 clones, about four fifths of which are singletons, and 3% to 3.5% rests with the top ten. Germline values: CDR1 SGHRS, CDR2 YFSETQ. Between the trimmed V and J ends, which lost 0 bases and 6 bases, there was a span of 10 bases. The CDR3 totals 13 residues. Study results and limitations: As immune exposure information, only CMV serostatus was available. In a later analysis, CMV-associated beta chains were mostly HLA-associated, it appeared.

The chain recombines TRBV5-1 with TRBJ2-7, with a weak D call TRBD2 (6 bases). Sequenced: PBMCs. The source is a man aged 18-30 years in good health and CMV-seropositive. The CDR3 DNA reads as TGCGCCAGCAGCTTGGCCGCGGGGCGCGAGCAGTACTTC. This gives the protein CASSLAAGREQYF.